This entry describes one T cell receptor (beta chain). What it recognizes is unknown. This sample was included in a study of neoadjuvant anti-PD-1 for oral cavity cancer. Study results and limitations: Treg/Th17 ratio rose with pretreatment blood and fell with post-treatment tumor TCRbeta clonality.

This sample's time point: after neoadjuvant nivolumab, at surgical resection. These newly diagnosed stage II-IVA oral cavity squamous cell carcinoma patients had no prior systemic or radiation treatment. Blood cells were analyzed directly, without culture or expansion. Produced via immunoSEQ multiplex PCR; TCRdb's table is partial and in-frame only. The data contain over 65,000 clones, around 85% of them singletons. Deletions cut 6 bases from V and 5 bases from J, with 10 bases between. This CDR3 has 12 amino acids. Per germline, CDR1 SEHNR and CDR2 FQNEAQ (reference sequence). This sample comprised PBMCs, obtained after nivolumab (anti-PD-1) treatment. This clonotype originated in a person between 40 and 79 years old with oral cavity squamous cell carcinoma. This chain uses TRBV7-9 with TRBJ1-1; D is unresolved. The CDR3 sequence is CASRIGGTEAFF. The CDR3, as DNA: TGTGCCAGCAGGATCGGTGGGACTGAAGCTTTCTTT.